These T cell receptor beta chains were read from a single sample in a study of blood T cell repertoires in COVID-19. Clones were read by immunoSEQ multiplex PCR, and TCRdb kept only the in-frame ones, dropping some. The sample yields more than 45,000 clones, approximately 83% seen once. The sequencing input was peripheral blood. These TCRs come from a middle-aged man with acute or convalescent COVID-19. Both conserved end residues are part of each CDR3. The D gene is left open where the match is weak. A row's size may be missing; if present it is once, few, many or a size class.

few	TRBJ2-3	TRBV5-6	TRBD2	TGTGCCAGCAGCTTGGCTCTAGCGGGAGTTCTAGATACGCAGTATTTT	CASSLALAGVLDTQYF
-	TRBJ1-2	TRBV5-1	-	TGCGCCAGCAGCTTGGATGGGGGGATCCGTAACTATGGCTACACCTTC	CASSLDGGIRNYGYTF
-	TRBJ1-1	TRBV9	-	TGTGCCAGCAGCGTAGGCGGGGGGATCACTGAAGCTTTCTTT	CASSVGGGITEAFF
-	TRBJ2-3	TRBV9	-	TGTGCCAGCAGCGTAGCGGCAGGGGTCGCCACAGATACGCAGTATTTT	CASSVAAGVATDTQYF
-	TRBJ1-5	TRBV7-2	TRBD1	TGTGCCAGCAGCCGCGACAGGGCGCTCAATCAGCCCCAGCATTTT	CASSRDRALNQPQHF
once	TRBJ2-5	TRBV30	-	TGTGCCTGGAGTGTTAGGGGGGAGACCCAGTACTTC	CAWSVRGETQYF
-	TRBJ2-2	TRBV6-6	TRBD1	TGTGCCAGCAGTGGAAGGGACAGGGGGCGCACCGGGGAGCTGTTTTTT	CASSGRDRGRTGELFF
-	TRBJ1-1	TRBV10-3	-	TGTGCCACCGATTCAGGGGAGAACACTGAAGCTTTCTTT	CATDSGENTEAFF
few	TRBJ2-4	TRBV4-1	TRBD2	TGCGCCAGCAGCCAAGAACTAGCGGGAGGGCCAAAAAACATTCAGTACTTC	CASSQELAGGPKNIQYF
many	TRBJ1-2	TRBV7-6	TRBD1	TGTGCCAGCAGCCTAACCGGGACAGGGATCTATGGCTACACCTTC	CASSLTGTGIYGYTF
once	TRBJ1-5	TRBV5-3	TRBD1	TGTGCCAGAAGCAAGGACAGGGTAGGCAATCAGCCCCAGCATTTT	CARSKDRVGNQPQHF
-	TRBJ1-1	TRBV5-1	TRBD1	TGCGCCAGCAGCACCAGGGACAGACAAGCTTTCTTT	CASSTRDRQAFF
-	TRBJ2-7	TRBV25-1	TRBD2	TGTGCCAGCAGTGAACTAGCGGGAGGGAGTTACGAGCAGTACTTC	CASSELAGGSYEQYF
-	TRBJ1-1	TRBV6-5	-	TGTGCCAGCATACTGGACCGCGGGGGGAGTGAAGCTTTCTTT	CASILDRGGSEAFF
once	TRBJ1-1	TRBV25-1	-	TGTGCCAGCAGCCCCCTCCGACAGGTGAACACTGAAGCTTTCTTT	CASSPLRQVNTEAFF
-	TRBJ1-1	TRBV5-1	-	TGCGCCAGCAGCTTGCCCCTATTGACTGAAGCTTTCTTT	CASSLPLLTEAFF
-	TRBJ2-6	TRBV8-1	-	TGTGGCAGTTGCACGGAGCCACAAAGTCGGGCCAACGTCCTGACTTTC	CGSCTEPQSRANVLTF
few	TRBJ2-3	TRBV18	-	TGTGCCAGCTCACCGGCGGGGAGCCCAGATACGCAGTATTTT	CASSPAGSPDTQYF
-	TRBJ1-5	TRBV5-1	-	TGCGCCAGCAGCTTGATTGGCGGGGGGGAAGTCCAGCATTTT	CASSLIGGGEVQHF
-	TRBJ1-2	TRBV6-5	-	TGTGCCAGCAGTTACTCGCACGCGGCTGCCTATGGCTACACCTTC	CASSYSHAAAYGYTF